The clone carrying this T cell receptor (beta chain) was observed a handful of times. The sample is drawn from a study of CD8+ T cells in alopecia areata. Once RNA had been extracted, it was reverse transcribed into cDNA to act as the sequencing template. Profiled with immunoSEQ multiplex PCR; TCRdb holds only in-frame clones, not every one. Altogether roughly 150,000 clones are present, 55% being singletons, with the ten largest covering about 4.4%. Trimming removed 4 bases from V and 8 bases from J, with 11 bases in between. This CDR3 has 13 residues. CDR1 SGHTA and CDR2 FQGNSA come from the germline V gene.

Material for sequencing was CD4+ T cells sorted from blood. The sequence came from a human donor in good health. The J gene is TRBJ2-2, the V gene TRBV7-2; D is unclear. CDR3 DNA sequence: TGTGCCAGCAGCTCTTATAGGTTAGGGGAGCTGTTTTTT. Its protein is CASSSYRLGELFF.